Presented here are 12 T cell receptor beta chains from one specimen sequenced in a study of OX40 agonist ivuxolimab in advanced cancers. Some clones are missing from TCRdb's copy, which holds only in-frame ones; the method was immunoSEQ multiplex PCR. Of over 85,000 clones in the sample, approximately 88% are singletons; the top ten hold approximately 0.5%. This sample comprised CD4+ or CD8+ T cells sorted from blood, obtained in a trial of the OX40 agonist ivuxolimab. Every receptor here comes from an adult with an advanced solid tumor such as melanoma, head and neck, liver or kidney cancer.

CDR3 coding DNA: TGTGCCAGCTCACCTACACAGGGTGAAAATGAGCAGTTCTTC. Translation gives CASSPTQGENEQFF. The chain recombines TRBV18 with TRBJ2-1; weak D call: TRBD1 (6 bases). CDR3 length: 14 amino acids. The germline CDR1 and CDR2 sequences are KGHSH and LQKENI. V lost 3 bases to trimming and J lost 7 bases, with 13 bases between them.

The CDR3 is CASSLDPANGEQFF. The CDR3 DNA follows: TGTGCCAGCAGCTTAGATCCAGCGAATGGGGAGCAGTTCTTC. This chain joins TRBV11-2 and TRBJ2-1; D is ambiguous. Germline V CDR1 and CDR2: SGHAT, FQNNGV. V was shortened by 0 bases and J by 10 bases, with 13 bases between the two germline ends. The CDR3 is made up of 14 amino acids.

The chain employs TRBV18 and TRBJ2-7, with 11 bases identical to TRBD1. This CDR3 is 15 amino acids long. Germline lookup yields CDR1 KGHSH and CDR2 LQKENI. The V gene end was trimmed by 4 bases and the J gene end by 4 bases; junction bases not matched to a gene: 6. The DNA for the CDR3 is TGTGCCAGCTCACGAACGGACAGGGGGCAATACGAGCAGTACTTC. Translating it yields CASSRTDRGQYEQYF.

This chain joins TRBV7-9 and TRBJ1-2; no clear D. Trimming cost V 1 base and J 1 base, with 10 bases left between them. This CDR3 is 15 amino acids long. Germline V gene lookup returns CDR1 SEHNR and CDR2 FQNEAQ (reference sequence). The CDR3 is CASSLGSGINYGYTF. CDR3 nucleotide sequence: TGTGCCAGCAGCTTAGGATCGGGAATTAACTATGGCTACACCTTC.

DNA for the CDR3: TGTGCCAGCAGCTACAGGCCTTTAGACTATGGCTACACCTTC. This encodes CASSYRPLDYGYTF. J is TRBJ1-2 and V is TRBV7-2; a weak D match, TRBD1 (5 bases). Trimming pared 4 bases from V and 3 bases from J, leaving 12 bases between. This CDR3 comprises 14 residues. Germline V lookup: CDR1 SGHTA, CDR2 FQGNSA.

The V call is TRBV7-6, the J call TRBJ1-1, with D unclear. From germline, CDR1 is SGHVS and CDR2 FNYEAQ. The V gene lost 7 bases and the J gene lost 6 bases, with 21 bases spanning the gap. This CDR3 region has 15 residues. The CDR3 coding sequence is TGTGCCAGCACCCGAGACTCGGCATTACTTTCTGAAGCTTTCTTT. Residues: CASTRDSALLSEAFF. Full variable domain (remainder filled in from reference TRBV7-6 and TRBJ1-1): GAGVSQSPRYKVTKRGQDVALRCDPISGHVSLYWYRQALGQGPEFLTYFNYEAQQDKSGLPNDRFSAERPEGSISTLTIQRTEQRDSAMYRCASTRDSALLSEAFFGQGTRLTVV.

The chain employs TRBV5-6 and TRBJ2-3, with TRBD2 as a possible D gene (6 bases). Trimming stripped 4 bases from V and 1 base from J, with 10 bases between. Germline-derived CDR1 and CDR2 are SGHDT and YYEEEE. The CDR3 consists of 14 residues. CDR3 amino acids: CASSRDFRTDTQYF. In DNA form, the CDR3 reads TGTGCCAGCAGCCGGGACTTTCGCACAGATACGCAGTATTTT.

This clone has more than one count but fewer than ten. CDR3 DNA sequence: TGTGCCAGCAGTGAAGCGCTGGCTACCGGGCAGTACTTC. It codes for CASSEALATGQYF. The V gene is TRBV2, the J gene TRBJ2-7; no firm D call. The CDR3 runs 13 residues. V was pared by 0 bases and J by 9 bases, with 12 bases between. Germline CDR1 reads SNHLY; CDR2 reads FYNNEI.

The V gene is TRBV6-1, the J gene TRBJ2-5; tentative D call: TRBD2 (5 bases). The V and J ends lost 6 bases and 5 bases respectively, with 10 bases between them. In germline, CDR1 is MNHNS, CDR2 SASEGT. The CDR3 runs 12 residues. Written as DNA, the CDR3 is TGTGCCAGCAGCGTACTAGGGGAGACCCAGTACTTC. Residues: CASSVLGETQYF.

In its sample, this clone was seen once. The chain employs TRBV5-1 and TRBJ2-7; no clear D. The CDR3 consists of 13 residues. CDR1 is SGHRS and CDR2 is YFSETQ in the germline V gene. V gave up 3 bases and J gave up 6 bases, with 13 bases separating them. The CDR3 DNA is TGCGCCAGCAGCTCCATCTCGGAAGGCGAGCAGTACTTC. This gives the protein CASSSISEGEQYF.

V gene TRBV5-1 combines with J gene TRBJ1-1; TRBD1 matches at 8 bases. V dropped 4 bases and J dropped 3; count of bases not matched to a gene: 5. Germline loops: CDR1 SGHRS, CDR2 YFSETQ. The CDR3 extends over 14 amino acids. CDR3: CASSTGTGDTEAFF. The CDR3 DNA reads TGCGCCAGCAGCACCGGGACAGGCGACACTGAAGCTTTCTTT.

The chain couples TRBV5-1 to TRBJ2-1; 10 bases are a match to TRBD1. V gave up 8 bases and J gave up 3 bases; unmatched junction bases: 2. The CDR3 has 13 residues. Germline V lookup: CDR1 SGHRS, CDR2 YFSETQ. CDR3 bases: TGCGCCAGTGGGACAGGGGACTACAATGAGCAGTTCTTC. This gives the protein CASGTGDYNEQFF. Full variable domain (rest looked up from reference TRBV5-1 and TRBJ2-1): KAGVTQTPRYLIKTRGQQVTLSCSPISGHRSVSWYQQTPGQGLQFLFEYFSETQRNKGNFPGRFSGRQFSNSRSEMNVSTLELGDSALYLCASGTGDYNEQFFGPGTRLTVL.